This T cell receptor (beta chain) was sequenced for a study of cytomegalovirus exposure and HLA in healthy donors (dated by TCRdb to about 2017). Regarding the complete study: According to an earlier analysis of 587 of the donors, about 170 million T cells yielded roughly 110 million unique TCR beta sequences and about 280 Gb of sequence data. On average, around 240,000 unique TCR beta nucleotide sequences were sequenced per donor among a few hundred genotyped donors of the cohort, with about 19% of those sequences being non-productive. The number of donors typed differed by locus, with roughly 620-640 for A, B, C, DRB1 and DQB1, more than 500 for DQA1, over 600 for DPA1, and over 400 for DPB1. High-throughput TCR immunosequencing, statistical association of individual TCRs with disease status, and machine learning were combined to predict cytomegalovirus infection status. Of the roughly 400 genotyped donors, over 70% fell in the genetic ancestry cluster associated with self-reported Caucasian donors. Rather than using new phenotypic data, the later analysis identified candidate immune exposures from TCR beta sequences and from how often those sequences occurred across donors. To decide whether each TCR beta V gene segment behaved as functional or pseudogenic, an earlier analysis of some 600 of the donors relied on high-throughput TCR beta sequencing. Using immunosequencing, the study profiled T cell repertoires from around 670 subjects and related those repertoires to cytomegalovirus serostatus. Alongside the repertoire data, information on donor age, sex, ethnicity and CMV serostatus was compiled. A later genetic analysis used genome-wide SNP genotypes for about 65% of the roughly 700 donors, treating that subset as a discovery cohort. All discovery cohort repertoires had been generated using a single sequencing platform. The study aimed to test whether cataloging public T cell receptors could reveal signatures of past pathogen exposure. About 5 DR-DQ haplotypes were handled as single units for association and clustering, since linkage in the cohort was strong. To study patterns of TCR occurrence, a later analysis re-analyzed previously published TCR beta repertoires from around 660 donors and added high-resolution HLA genotyping. Along with the approximately 700-subject first cohort, a separate validation cohort of roughly 110 different subjects was used. HLA typing included class I and class II loci at four-digit resolution. Approximately 310 gigabases of sequencing data and tens of millions of unique TCR sequences were included in an early release covering 500 to 750 HLA-typed donors.

In the case of this clone: No antigen is known for it. Within one base of it there is no much larger clone, and no base qualities were kept.

In total, approximately 690 healthy bone marrow donors made up the cohort. At the time of sampling, all cohort members were nominally healthy, though unrecorded immune exposures were likely present. The donor was CMV seronegative and belonged to the group of around 350 seronegative cohort members. Each donor provided a peripheral blood sample, and peripheral blood mononuclear cells were used for TCR beta sequencing. The Qiagen DNeasy Blood Extraction Kit was used to extract genomic DNA from the blood cell samples. What the authors observed across the whole study: Because HLA typing was missing for some donors at each locus, association tests included only the typed subset. In a later analysis, several top co-occurrence clusters were reported to appear linked to parvovirus B19, influenza, CMV and Epstein-Barr virus. A further reported finding was that TCR beta sequences accurately predicted the HLA-A and HLA-B alleles for most subjects in the first cohort. At a false discovery rate of 0.05, a later analysis linked fewer than 20,000 TCR beta sequences to specific HLA alleles. According to a later genetic analysis, donors in an Asian-associated ancestry cluster had fewer N-insertions in productive TCRs than the roughly 670-donor mean. In a later analysis, the rate of TCR association differed among HLA loci, with DRB1 alleles having the most associated TCRs and HLA-C alleles having the fewest. The classifier was reported to diagnose cytomegalovirus status with high specificity and sensitivity in both the original cohort and the validation cohort. When HLA alleles, especially DR and DQ, strongly co-occurred, TCR associations were difficult to assign to individual alleles. The study gave a list of more than 150 TCR beta chains associated with cytomegalovirus. Over 15 rarely observed V segments, including chromosome 9 orphons, were excluded from the earlier analysis of just under 600 of the donors because counts were too low. In a later genetic analysis, a missense DCLRE1C variant was associated with V-gene and J-gene trimming of TCR beta chains, and the association was replicated in an independent cohort. Most CMV-associated TCR beta chains appeared to be HLA-restricted in a later analysis, and the HLA associations seemed to be driven largely by CMV exposure. Across donors, most TCR sequences were observed very rarely, whereas some public TCRs were present in many individuals. Because the 87-base-pair reads could not distinguish some IMGT-functional V segments, including TRBV6-2 and TRBV6-3, those segments were excluded. The authors suggested that the approach could potentially be extended to other disease states and immunological phenotypes. A few of the identified cytomegalovirus-associated TCR beta chains were confirmed in vitro to be specific for cytomegalovirus antigens. Correlated functional status among segregating V segments might reflect linkage disequilibrium, but an unknown experimental factor could not be ruled out. Roughly uniform sequencing depth across donors was assumed in presence/absence analyses, although this assumption may not hold. In an earlier analysis of approximately 590 of the donors, most TCR beta V segments appeared in productive rearrangements about 87% or about 30% of the time, broadly matching IMGT annotations. Compared with equally common non-associated chains, HLA-associated TCR beta chains in a later analysis were more clonally expanded and had lower generation probabilities. For the cohort, immune exposure information was limited to CMV serostatus. The cohort was sequenced for TCR beta chains only, and without alpha or paired-chain data the features that could be detected were limited. A cluster of highly shared sequence variants was judged likely to represent a technical artifact of the sequencing pipeline.

The CDR3 goes from the cysteine to the phenylalanine over 15 residues. The only DNA kept is the CDR3, 45 bases in frame from the first base. The germline V gene specifies MDHEN as CDR1 and SYDVKM as CDR2. V is shortened by 6 bases, J by 0 bases, and the region joining them spans 14 bases. The library relied on the immunoSEQ multiplex PCR assay. A mixture of 60 forward primers for TCR Vbeta segments and 13 reverse primers for TCR Jbeta segments was used in the multiplex PCR. A multiplex PCR assay on genomic DNA amplified the CDR3 region of rearranged TCR beta genes. The amplified TCR beta libraries were sequenced on the Illumina HiSeq System as 87-base-pair reads. Regarding the original processing steps: A later analysis counted 75 million to 100 million unique TCR beta chains across the 550 to 750 repertoires, and roughly 10 million of these chains were shared by at least two donors. To remove PCR and sequencing errors, raw reads were error-corrected and collapsed into unique sequences using a nearest-neighbor algorithm that merged closely related sequences. Alignment of CDR3 sequences to IMGT reference sequences was used to assign V, D and J gene segments. Each retained sequence needed at least a six-nucleotide match to both a V gene segment and a J gene segment. Rearrangements were called productive when the CDR3 lacked stop codons and stayed in frame with V and J; all others were non-productive. CDR3 was defined by IMGT convention, running from the second conserved V-encoded cysteine to the conserved J-encoded phenylalanine. The earlier analysis of 500 to 750 of the donors excluded any sequence lacking an unambiguous match to a single V gene segment. An earlier analysis of several hundred of the donors called V segments functional above 56.7% productive rearrangements and segregating when the between-donor standard deviation exceeded 5%. A statistical classification framework was built for diagnosing cytomegalovirus status from the catalog of TCR beta chain sequences. A later analysis assigned V and J genes by comparing TCR nucleotide sequences with IMGT/GENE-DB human TR gene sequences. In a later analysis, CDR3 sequences and most-parsimonious VDJ recombination scenarios were assigned using the TCRdist pipeline. In a later analysis, each TCR beta chain was defined by its CDR3 amino acid sequence together with its V-gene family, and reads without a unique V-gene family were excluded. In a later analysis, approximately 640 highly shared, low-generation-probability nucleotide sequences were removed to address suspected cross-contamination and a sequencing artifact. A later analysis calculated a clonal expansion index for each public chain from normalized within-repertoire ranks of inferred template counts. In a later analysis, generation probabilities were computed with a VDJ recombination model fitted to out-of-frame rearrangements, and the resulting probabilities were checked against IGoR. In a later analysis, TCR-TCR, TCR-HLA and TCR-CMV co-occurrence was scored with hypergeometric tests, and a repertoire-size bias correction was applied to TCR pairs. A later analysis estimated false discovery rates by permuting HLA or CMV assignments 20 times. In a later analysis, co-occurring TCRs were grouped using DBSCAN, and TCRdist sequence similarity was added for clustering within HLA-allele-positive subsets. Co-occurrence clustering excluded repertoires with fewer than 30,000 or more than 120,000 public chains, plus five with anomalous nucleotide sharing. What TCRdb holds here is the immuneACCESS table cut down to in-frame rearrangements. Part of the clones is not present; checked against another copy, under half of the missing clones reflect an unresolved V gene, and the others are unexplained. Clone size and the V and J calls come from that table; the DNA yielded D and trimming. The sample yields roughly 160,000 clones; roughly 80% were counted once. The ten top clones hold approximately 4.8% of the sample.

Sequencing was performed on PBMCs. The clonotype originates from a young man in good health and CMV-seronegative. This receptor chain uses TRBV28 and TRBJ1-1; TRBD1 might be the D gene, on 5 matching bases. The sequenced DNA: TGTGCCAGCAGCCGCCTGACAGATATGAACACTGAAGCTTTCTTT. Its product reads: CASSRLTDMNTEAFF.